This T cell receptor (beta chain) was recovered during a study of blood T cell repertoires in COVID-19. Study-level information: PBMCs, B-cell-depleted T cells, or T cells provided the cDNA or gDNA that made up the material.

Participants, roughly 18 to 100 years old, spanned around 25 US areas. Cohort 3 donors counted as recovered after two negative PCRs, clearance, or resolved symptoms. Per the original data handling: Amplifying reference gene primers gave estimates of nucleated cell counts. The assay was immunoSEQ multiplex PCR, and TCRdb's table has in-frame clones only and misses some. V, J and clone size were drawn from that table, and D and trimming were deduced from the DNA. This table has about 370,000 clones, about nine tenths appearing once. The CDR3 spans 13 residues. J gave up 6 bases and V 5 bases, and 8 bases lay outside the gene matches. Germline CDR1 reads SQVTM; CDR2 reads ANQGSEA.

The sequence derives from a woman in her twenties or thirties who had recovered from COVID-19. This chain joins TRBV29-1 and TRBJ1-1; 8 bases fit TRBD1. The sequencing sample was made of PBMCs or T cells enriched from blood (not recorded which). The CDR3 spells CSVRTGIIAEAFF. Written as DNA, the CDR3 is TGCAGCGTTAGGACAGGGATTATCGCTGAAGCTTTCTTT.